Sequencing of this T cell receptor (beta chain) was carried out in a study of T cell responses to AZD1222 COVID-19 vaccine. General study findings and limits: At 160-218 and 743-854, vaccine-associated CD4 TCRs were dominant, and they spanned spike.

Profiling relied on immunoSEQ multiplex PCR, and the TCRdb table lists in-frame clones only, not all of them. The table includes some 54,000 clones, about 89% detected once. The CDR3 is made up of 14 amino acids. After removal of 0 bases from V and 5 bases from J, the junction contained 4 bases not matched to a gene. Germline assignment: CDR1 GTSNPN and CDR2 SVGIG (reference sequence). The table lists this clone with a few counts. The target antigen is unknown. The receptor was isolated from an adult in good health. The specimen comprised peripheral blood, sampled on day 0 of AZD1222 vaccination. The V and J genes are TRBV30 and TRBJ2-4; TRBD2 matches 7 bases. The CDR3 sequence: CAWSVGTTENIQYF. The CDR3 region has the DNA TGTGCCTGGAGTGTAGGGACTACGGAAAACATTCAGTACTTC.